The 21 T cell receptor beta chains below come from one sample, sequenced in a study of quantifying T cell responses using KT2 cells. Overall study: cDNA was made from DNase-treated RNA using alpha and beta constant primers.

A single-stranded UMI oligo with SP2 sequence was ligated to cDNA 3' ends. An equimolar mix of RC1.1 and RC1.2 primed the beta chain across TRBC1 and TRBC2. A single record per CDR3 protein comes from TCRdb applying MiXCR to the UMI-ligation and nested PCR reads. Here the sample spans about 41,000 distinct CDR3 sequences, about a sixth being singletons. The sample was PBMCs spiked with cells of the T cell clone KT2. The receptors originated from a human donor.

V usage is TRBV25-1 and J usage is TRBJ2-1, with a possible D match to TRBD1 (5 bases). The CDR3 runs 16 residues. Germline values: CDR1 MGHDK, CDR2 SYGVNS. Deletions cut 8 bases from V and 2 bases from J, with 19 bases between. CDR3 sequence (DNA): TGTGCCAGCCGAGGTATTGGACACATAACCTACAATGAGCAGTTCTTC. Protein product: CASRGIGHITYNEQFF.

This clonotype came up a few times. This rearrangement joins TRBV30 to TRBJ2-7, with D maybe TRBD1 (5 bases). V dropped 1 base and J dropped 2 bases, with 9 bases sitting between them. The germline CDR1 and CDR2 sequences are GTSNPN and SVGIG (reference sequence). This CDR3 spans 13 amino acids. CDR3 loop: CAWSAGQTYEQYF. The CDR3 DNA follows: TGTGCCTGGAGTGCAGGACAAACCTACGAGCAGTACTTC.

This clonotype was found a few times. The chain carries TRBV7-9 and TRBJ1-1, with unresolved D. The germline CDR1 and CDR2 sequences are SEHNR and FQNEAQ (reference sequence). The V and J ends lost 5 bases and 6 bases respectively, with 7 bases between them. CDR3 length equals 11 residues. The CDR3 loop is CASSLLSEAFF. In DNA form, the CDR3 reads TGTGCCAGCAGCCTACTCTCTGAAGCTTTCTTT.

This chain joins TRBV7-6 and TRBJ1-1; D is uncertain. Trimming cost V 5 bases and J 8 bases, with 18 bases left between them. Germline V lookup: CDR1 SGHVS, CDR2 FNYEAQ. This CDR3 region has 14 residues. The CDR3 here is CASSPGLSQNEAFF. DNA of the CDR3: TGTGCCAGCAGCCCTGGACTTTCCCAAAACGAAGCTTTCTTT.

This clonotype was counted many times. V is TRBV12-3 or TRBV12-4 and J is TRBJ1-5; 8 bases fit TRBD1. The CDR3 covers 16 residues. The V and J ends lost 3 bases and 3 bases, in that order; junction bases with no gene match: 7. In nucleotides, the CDR3 is TGTGCCAGCAGTTTGCAGGGGGCATCCCCCAATCAGCCCCAGCATTTT. It encodes CASSLQGASPNQPQHF.

J is TRBJ2-5 and V is TRBV11-2; 7 positions match TRBD1. The CDR3 length is 15 residues. CDR1 SGHAT and CDR2 FQNNGV come from the germline V gene. Losses at the gene ends were 5 bases for V and 2 bases for J; bases not matched to a gene: 8. For the CDR3, the DNA is TGTGCCAGCAGCCGACGACAGGGAACTCAAGAGACCCAGTACTTC. As protein: CASSRRQGTQETQYF. The full variable domain, in which reference TRBV11-2 and TRBJ2-5 provide the parts outside the CDR3, is EAGVAQSPRYKIIEKRQSVAFWCNPISGHATLYWYQQILGQGPKLLIQFQNNGVVDDSQLPKDRFSAERLKGVDSTLKIQPAKLEDSAVYLCASSRRQGTQETQYFGPGTRLLVL.

The chain is built from TRBV4-2 and TRBJ2-1; a weak D match, TRBD2 (7 bases). The germline V and J ends were trimmed by 4 bases and 5 bases, with 15 bases remaining between them. The germline V gene encodes CDR1 LGHNA and CDR2 YNFKEQ. The CDR3 extends over 15 amino acids. The CDR3 sequence: CASSLLGGGDNEQFF. The CDR3 coding sequence is TGTGCCAGCAGCCTTTTGGGGGGGGGCGACAATGAGCAGTTCTTC.

This clonotype was picked up many times. The V and J genes are TRBV7-9 and TRBJ2-3; 7 nucleotides agree with TRBD1. Per the germline V gene, CDR1 is SEHNR and CDR2 is FQNEAQ (reference sequence). The V and J ends lost 7 bases and 6 bases, in that order; junction bases with no gene match: 13. The length of the CDR3 is 15 residues. CDR3 nucleotides: TGTGCCAGCACCCATCCGGGACAGACGCCTGATACGCAGTATTTT. This sequence encodes CASTHPGQTPDTQYF.

This chain connects TRBV24-1 to TRBJ2-7, with D maybe TRBD2 (5 bases). Germline values: CDR1 KGHDR, CDR2 SFDVKD. This CDR3 region has 15 residues. Between the trimmed V and J ends, which lost 3 bases and 1 base, there was a span of 12 bases. CDR3 bases: TGTGCCACCAGTGATGGGTCAGCGGAGTCCTACGAGCAGTACTTC. Amino acid sequence: CATSDGSAESYEQYF.

V is TRBV29-1 and J is TRBJ1-1; TRBD1 might be the D (5 bases). This CDR3 is built from 14 residues. Trimming cost V 2 bases and J 5 bases, with 15 bases left between them. The germline V gene has CDR1 SQVTM and CDR2 ANQGSEA. The CDR3 spells CSVERGGLRTEAFF. The CDR3, as DNA: TGCAGCGTTGAAAGGGGAGGTCTTAGAACTGAAGCTTTCTTT. The full variable domain, its missing parts supplied by reference TRBV29-1 and TRBJ1-1, is SAVISQKPSRDICQRGTSLTIQCQVDSQVTMMFWYRQQPGQSLTLIATANQGSEATYESGFVIDKFPISRPNLTFSTLTVSNMSPEDSSIYLCSVERGGLRTEAFFGQGTRLTVV.

This clonotype was counted many times. The rearrangement links TRBV11-2 to TRBJ2-5; no clear D gene. The CDR3 is 12 amino acids. Germline CDR1 SGHAT, CDR2 FQNNGV. Trimming took 0 bases from V and 5 from J, leaving 4 bases between them. The CDR3 DNA follows: TGTGCCAGCAGCTTAGATCGGGAGACCCAGTACTTC. This gives the protein CASSLDRETQYF.

In this sample, this clonotype turned up many times. This chain uses TRBV18 with TRBJ2-3; tentative D call: TRBD2 (5 bases). Germline-derived CDR1 and CDR2 are KGHSH and LQKENI. The CDR3 is 13 residues long. The V gene lost 5 bases and the J gene lost 5 bases, with 11 bases spanning the gap. DNA of the CDR3: TGTGCCAGCTCAGTGGGAGCTGGAGATACGCAGTATTTT. Translated, it gives CASSVGAGDTQYF.

This clonotype was counted a few times. The rearrangement uses TRBV6-5 and TRBJ2-5, with a weak D call TRBD2 (5 bases). This CDR3 is built from 14 residues. From germline, CDR1 is MNHEY and CDR2 SVGAGI. With 0 bases removed from V and 3 bases from J, the gap between germline ends came to 8 bases. The CDR3 DNA is TGTGCCAGCAGTTACTCGTACGGGGAAGAGACCCAGTACTTC. Amino acids: CASSYSYGEETQYF.

V usage is TRBV15 and J usage is TRBJ2-1; 8 bases are a match to TRBD2. The CDR3 runs to 15 residues. Looked up from germline, CDR1 is LNHNV and CDR2 is YYDKDF (reference sequence). V lost 4 bases and J lost 2; bases outside the gene matches: 4. CDR3 coding DNA: TGTGCCACCAGCACCAGCGGGAGTACCTACAATGAGCAGTTCTTC. It specifies CATSTSGSTYNEQFF.

V usage is TRBV28 and J usage is TRBJ2-1; possible D gene TRBD2, 5 bases. Trimming took off 8 bases at V and 12 bases at J, with 17 bases between the two ends. CDR3 length: 12 amino acids. Germline CDR1 is MDHEN and CDR2 is SYDVKM. As DNA, the CDR3 is TGTGCCAGCTGCTCCGGCGGGTTATGGCAGTTCTTC. Its translation: CASCSGGLWQFF.

This clonotype was recorded a few times. The V gene is TRBV18, the J gene TRBJ2-1; D possibly corresponds to TRBD2 (6 bases). The CDR3 is made up of 16 amino acids. V lost 3 bases and J lost 10, with 22 bases in between. CDR1 is KGHSH and CDR2 is LQKENI in the germline V gene. The CDR3 sequence: CASSPRTMGQIPEQFF. For the CDR3, the DNA is TGTGCCAGCTCACCCAGGACTATGGGCCAGATCCCCGAGCAGTTCTTC.

J is TRBJ1-1 and V is TRBV12-3 or TRBV12-4; no clear D. The CDR3 runs 12 residues. V was cut by 3 bases and J by 3 bases, with 5 bases left in between. The DNA for the CDR3 is TGTGCCAGCAGTTTGTTTGACACTGAAGCTTTCTTT. Protein product: CASSLFDTEAFF.

This clonotype has a count of ten or more. The V call is TRBV20-1, the J call TRBJ1-5; no firm D call. The V and J ends lost 5 bases and 0 bases respectively, with 14 bases between them. Germline V gene lookup returns CDR1 DFQATT and CDR2 SNEGSKA (reference sequence). The CDR3 runs 15 residues. The CDR3 DNA reads TGCAGTGCTTCAGACCCCCTTTATAGCAATCAGCCCCAGCATTTT. Amino acid sequence: CSASDPLYSNQPQHF.

In its sample, this clonotype was seen many times. V usage is TRBV20-1 and J usage is TRBJ2-3, with 9 nucleotides matching TRBD2. V dropped 3 bases and J dropped 1; count of bases not matched to a gene: 2. From germline, CDR1 is DFQATT and CDR2 SNEGSKA (reference sequence). The CDR3 runs to 14 residues. The CDR3 DNA reads as TGCAGTGCTAGGGCTAGCGGGGGCACAGATACGCAGTATTTT. Residues: CSARASGGTDTQYF.

This clonotype was picked up a small number of times. The chain employs TRBV12-3 or TRBV12-4 and TRBJ1-1; D gene ambiguous. The CDR3 consists of 12 residues. The CDR3 spells CELRGSNTEAFF. The CDR3 DNA sequence: TGTGAGCTTCGAGGGTCTAACACTGAAGCTTTCTTT.

The V and J genes are TRBV7-9 and TRBJ2-1; D is unclear. The V gene's germline CDR1 is SEHNR and CDR2 FQNEAQ (reference sequence). The CDR3 is 13 amino acids. V lost 1 base to trimming and J lost 8 bases, with 9 bases between them. CDR3 amino acids: CASSLGTPYEQFF. The CDR3, as DNA: TGTGCCAGCAGCTTAGGCACTCCATATGAGCAGTTCTTC.